This paragraph reports one TCR beta chain. Allocation to cohorts depended on clinical history reported by the participants. Clones were sequenced by immunoSEQ multiplex PCR, and TCRdb holds only the in-frame ones, with some missing. The sample has about 280,000 clones, around nine tenths seen once; the top ten hold about 5.7%. This CDR3 spans 19 amino acids. This sample was taken from a study of blood T cell repertoires in COVID-19. The wider study: There were acute and convalescent COVID-19 samples, and they came from the United States, Italy and Spain. PBMCs, B-cell-depleted T cells, or T cells provided the cDNA or gDNA that made up the material.

The origin of this receptor is a woman aged 40 to 55 who had recovered from COVID-19. The specimen sequenced was PBMCs or T cells enriched from blood (not recorded which). The gene calls are TRBV21-1 and TRBJ1-2. TRBV21-1 is a pseudogene. In nucleotides, the CDR3 is TGTGCCAGCAGCAAAGACCCCGTGGCAGGGACTCCAGCTAACTATGGCTACACCTTC. Its protein is CASSKDPVAGTPANYGYTF.